The 28 T cell receptor beta chains below all came from one sample that was sequenced in a study of OX40 agonist ivuxolimab in advanced cancers. The table came from immunoSEQ multiplex PCR; TCRdb's copy has only in-frame clones and leaves some out. The table has around 67,000 clones, nearly 90% seen once. Sequences were derived from CD4+ or CD8+ T cells sorted from blood, sampled in a trial of the OX40 agonist ivuxolimab. The receptors were sampled from an adult with an advanced solid tumor such as melanoma, head and neck, liver or kidney cancer.

The chain recombines TRBV5-5 with TRBJ2-1, with 11 bases that match TRBD2. Germline loops: CDR1 SGHKS, CDR2 YYEKEE (reference sequence). The V and J ends lost 0 bases and 8 bases, in that order; junction bases with no gene match: 7. The CDR3 runs 16 residues. The CDR3 nucleotides read TGTGCCAGCAGCTTGGAATCGACTAGCGGGGTCTATGAGCAGTTCTTC. Amino acids: CASSLESTSGVYEQFF.

The chain recombines TRBV7-2 with TRBJ2-3; no firm D call. The CDR3 consists of 16 residues. V was shortened by 2 bases and J by 2 bases, with 14 bases between the two germline ends. Per the germline V gene, CDR1 is SGHTA and CDR2 is FQGNSA. The CDR3 coding sequence is TGTGCCAGCAGCTTACGGTTCCAGCGCTACACAGATACGCAGTATTTT. It encodes CASSLRFQRYTDTQYF.

The chain joins TRBV6-6 to TRBJ1-5; possible D gene TRBD1, 5 bases. V lost 7 bases to trimming and J lost 13 bases, with 14 bases between them. This CDR3 has 11 residues. In germline, CDR1 is MNHNY, CDR2 SVGAGI (reference sequence). This chain's CDR3 is CASNPGDVQHF. DNA for the CDR3: TGTGCCAGCAACCCCGGGGACGTACAGCATTTT.

This clone was counted a few times. The CDR3 region has the DNA TGTGCCAGCAGCCAACAACCGGGACTAGCCATCAATGAGCAGTTCTTC. This gives the protein CASSQQPGLAINEQFF. V and J are TRBV4-2 and TRBJ2-1, with 9 bases that match TRBD2. Germline trimming cut 2 bases from V and 6 bases from J; bases unmatched to any gene: 8. The germline V gene has CDR1 LGHNA and CDR2 YNFKEQ. The CDR3 consists of 16 residues.

J is TRBJ2-1 and V is TRBV5-1, with 7 bases identical to TRBD1. The CDR3 has 14 amino acids. The germline CDR1 and CDR2 sequences are SGHRS and YFSETQ. V lost 8 bases, J lost 7 bases, and 12 bases stayed unmatched. In DNA, the CDR3 is TGCGCCAGTTACACAGGGGTTATACCGAATGAGCAGTTCTTC. This gives the protein CASYTGVIPNEQFF.

This chain joins TRBV15 and TRBJ2-2; the D gene is possibly TRBD1 (5 bases). The V end was cut by 3 bases, the J end by 5 bases, with 13 bases between. In germline, CDR1 is LNHNV, CDR2 YYDKDF (reference sequence). The CDR3 is made up of 15 amino acids. The CDR3, as DNA: TGTGCCACCAGCAGGGACACTCTAAGGACCGGGGAGCTGTTTTTT. As protein: CATSRDTLRTGELFF.

This chain uses TRBV27 with TRBJ2-1, with D possibly matching TRBD1 (5 bases). Germline CDR1 is MNHEY and CDR2 is SMNVEV (reference sequence). The CDR3 sequence is 13 residues long. Between the trimmed V and J ends, which lost 7 bases and 3 bases, there was a span of 10 bases. The CDR3 DNA reads TGTGCCAGCACGTCAGGGTTCTACAATGAGCAGTTCTTC. It codes for CASTSGFYNEQFF.

V usage is TRBV2 and J usage is TRBJ1-6; the match to TRBD1 covers 7 bases. CDR1 SNHLY and CDR2 FYNNEI come from the germline V gene. The CDR3 contains 15 residues. Trimming at V came to 10 bases and at J to 5 bases, leaving 11 bases not matched to a gene. This chain's CDR3 is CATRVEGQNNSPLHF. The CDR3 DNA reads as TGTGCCACTAGAGTCGAGGGACAGAATAATTCACCCCTCCACTTT.

This chain joins TRBV5-1 and TRBJ2-3; tentative D call: TRBD2 (6 bases). Germline V lookup: CDR1 SGHRS, CDR2 YFSETQ. CDR3 length equals 16 residues. The V and J ends lost 3 bases and 2 bases respectively, with 16 bases between them. The CDR3 nucleotides are TGCGCCAGCAGCTCACTTAGCGGAGCCCCCACAGATACGCAGTATTTT. Its protein is CASSSLSGAPTDTQYF.

CDR3 in DNA: TGTGCCAGCAGAGCGGGAGGGGTTGCAGATACGCAGTATTTT. Translating gives CASRAGGVADTQYF. The rearrangement joins TRBV27 to TRBJ2-3; 10 nucleotides align to TRBD2. CDR3 length: 14 residues. J gave up 4 bases and V 6 bases, and 4 bases lay outside the gene matches. The germline V gene encodes CDR1 MNHEY and CDR2 SMNVEV (reference sequence).

This sequence joins TRBV12-5 and TRBJ1-4; no clear D. V lost 6 bases and J 8 bases, leaving 13 bases between the germline ends. The germline gives CDR1 LGHNT, CDR2 FRNRAP. The CDR3 is made up of 13 amino acids. The CDR3 DNA reads TGTGCTAGTGGCACACTCACGCAGGAAAAACTGTTTTTT. Translation: CASGTLTQEKLFF.

The chain has TRBV6-1 and TRBJ2-3, with unresolved D. CDR1 MNHNS and CDR2 SASEGT come from the germline V gene. The CDR3 runs 12 residues. Trimming pared 10 bases from V and 1 base from J, leaving 9 bases between. In DNA, the CDR3 is TGTGCCACCACGAAGGGCACAGATACGCAGTATTTT. It yields the protein CATTKGTDTQYF.

The chain links TRBV7-3 to TRBJ1-6; TRBD1 might be the D (6 bases). Trimming removed 2 bases at V and 1 base at J, with 12 bases between. Germline assignment: CDR1 SGHTA and CDR2 FQGTGA. The length of the CDR3 is 17 residues. CDR3 loop: CASSLGGQGSYNSPLHF. CDR3 DNA: TGTGCCAGCAGCTTAGGTGGCCAGGGGTCCTATAATTCACCCCTCCACTTT.

The genes are TRBV28 and TRBJ2-5; 9 nucleotides align to TRBD2. Losses at the gene ends were 6 bases for V and 4 bases for J; bases not matched to a gene: 15. Germline V lookup: CDR1 MDHEN, CDR2 SYDVKM. This CDR3 is 17 amino acids long. Here the CDR3 DNA reads TGTGCCAGCAGCCCCGTAGCGGGAGAGGGAGCGCGAGAGACCCAGTACTTC. Its protein is CASSPVAGEGARETQYF.

CDR3 region: CASSIGGVYEQYF. CDR3 DNA sequence: TGTGCCAGCAGTATTGGGGGGGTCTACGAGCAGTACTTC. The V call is TRBV7-9, the J call TRBJ2-7, with 7 bases that match TRBD2. The V gene's germline CDR1 is SEHNR and CDR2 FQNEAQ (reference sequence). This CDR3 is built from 13 residues. V shed 6 bases, J shed 3 bases, and the junction held 5 bases outside the gene matches.

CDR3 coding DNA: TGTGCCAGCAAACAGAATCCTAGCACAGATACGCAGTATTTT. This sequence encodes CASKQNPSTDTQYF. The rearrangement uses TRBV2 and TRBJ2-3; D uncertain. The ends were cut back, 7 bases at V and 0 bases at J, with 11 bases in the middle. The CDR3 has 14 residues. The germline CDR1 and CDR2 sequences are SNHLY and FYNNEI. The full variable domain, completed using reference TRBV2 and TRBJ2-3, is EPEVTQTPSHQVTQMGQEVILRCVPISNHLYFYWYRQILGQKVEFLVSFYNNEISEKSEIFDDQFSVERPDGSNFTLKIRSTKLEDSAMYFCASKQNPSTDTQYFGPGTRLTVL.

V usage is TRBV4-2 and J usage is TRBJ2-1, with 9 bases identical to TRBD1. The CDR3 loop spans 17 amino acids. Trimming removed 0 bases from V and 8 bases from J; junction bases left unmatched: 11. From germline, CDR1 is LGHNA and CDR2 YNFKEQ. The CDR3 nucleotides are TGTGCCAGCAGCCAAGATCGCATACCGGGACAGGGATATGAGCAGTTCTTC. It specifies CASSQDRIPGQGYEQFF.

The rearrangement joins TRBV18 to TRBJ2-7; 7 bases agree with TRBD1. Germline lookup yields CDR1 KGHSH and CDR2 LQKENI. Unmatched junction bases numbered 24, after V lost 4 bases and J lost 3 bases. The CDR3 consists of 20 residues. The CDR3 spells CASSRNPLTTGTGTVYEQYF. The CDR3 coding sequence is TGTGCCAGCTCACGAAATCCCCTTACCACTGGAACCGGGACAGTCTACGAGCAGTACTTC.

For the CDR3, the DNA is TGTGCCAGCAGTCCCACAGGGTCCAGCTCCTACGAGCAGTACTTC. It translates to CASSPTGSSSYEQYF. The chain combines TRBV28 with TRBJ2-7, with D tentatively TRBD1 (6 bases). Between the trimmed V and J ends, which lost 5 bases and 0 bases, there was a span of 14 bases. CDR1 is MDHEN and CDR2 is SYDVKM in the germline V gene. This CDR3 comprises 15 residues.

V usage is TRBV6-1 and J usage is TRBJ2-5, with D perhaps TRBD1 (5 bases). The ends were cut back, 6 bases at V and 5 bases at J, with 19 bases in the middle. The CDR3 totals 15 residues. Germline V lookup: CDR1 MNHNS, CDR2 SASEGT. The CDR3, as DNA: TGTGCCAGCAGGGTAACCCAGGGCGTCGGGGAGACCCAGTACTTC. It encodes CASRVTQGVGETQYF.

The chain has TRBV28 and TRBJ2-1, with D perhaps matching TRBD1 or TRBD2 (6 bases each). Trimming pared 2 bases from V and 8 bases from J, leaving 13 bases between. CDR3 length: 14 residues. Germline-derived CDR1 and CDR2 are MDHEN and SYDVKM. CDR3: CASSLPGAGDEQFF. CDR3 DNA sequence: TGTGCCAGCAGTTTACCGGGGGCTGGGGATGAGCAGTTCTTC.

The rearrangement links TRBV7-9 to TRBJ2-1; 10 bases are shared with TRBD2. Germline V gives CDR1 SEHNR, CDR2 FQNEAQ (reference sequence). The J segment lost 6 bases and the V segment lost 6 bases, leaving 8 bases of the junction unmatched. This CDR3 spans 15 amino acids. The CDR3: CASRSLAGGLNEQFF. The CDR3 DNA follows: TGTGCCAGCAGATCCTTAGCGGGGGGCCTCAATGAGCAGTTCTTC.

There are a few counts of this clone. The gene calls are TRBV7-2 and TRBJ2-5, with 10 bases that match TRBD2. In germline, CDR1 is SGHTA, CDR2 FQGNSA. The CDR3 totals 19 residues. Unmatched junction bases numbered 17, after V lost 4 bases and J lost 3 bases. The CDR3 DNA sequence: TGTGCCAGCAGCTCTAGGGCTAGCGGGAGATTAGGTACCAAAGAGACCCAGTACTTC. As protein: CASSSRASGRLGTKETQYF.

The chain couples TRBV28 to TRBJ1-3; D is ambiguous. From germline, CDR1 is MDHEN and CDR2 SYDVKM. The CDR3 is 15 amino acids. The V and J ends lost 4 bases and 2 bases respectively, with 12 bases between them. CDR3 DNA sequence: TGTGCCAGCAGTTCCCCAGCGGAACCTGGAAACACCATATATTTT. Translated: CASSSPAEPGNTIYF.

This chain connects TRBV19 to TRBJ1-2, with unresolved D. CDR1 is LNHDA, CDR2 SQIVND, per germline (reference sequence). This CDR3 spans 14 amino acids. V was trimmed by 0 bases and J by 2 bases, leaving 7 bases between them. DNA for the CDR3: TGTGCCAGTAGTATAGATTCCAGAAACTATGGCTACACCTTC. Its protein product is CASSIDSRNYGYTF.

V usage is TRBV6-4 and J usage is TRBJ2-2; 9 bases agree with TRBD2. The CDR3 runs to 15 residues. V lost 8 bases and J lost 2; bases outside the gene matches: 6. CDR1 and CDR2 (germline): MRHNA, SNTAGT. As DNA, the CDR3 is TGTGCCAGCGGGACTAGCAGCTCCAACACCGGGGAGCTGTTTTTT. Translating gives CASGTSSSNTGELFF.

This clone came up once. The chain joins TRBV9 to TRBJ1-2, with a tentative D call TRBD1 (6 bases). V dropped 3 bases and J dropped 7 bases, with 22 bases sitting between them. CDR1 is SGDLS and CDR2 is YYNGEE in the germline V gene. The CDR3 is 16 amino acids. CDR3 residues: CASSASYGGRLGGYTF. The DNA for the CDR3 is TGTGCCAGCAGCGCAAGCTACGGGGGGCGCCTAGGTGGCTACACCTTC. Filled out from reference TRBV9 and TRBJ1-2, the complete variable domain reads DSGVTQTPKHLITATGQRVTLRCSPRSGDLSVYWYQQSLDQGLQFLIQYYNGEERAKGNILERFSAQQFPDLHSELNLSSLELGDSALYFCASSASYGGRLGGYTFGSGTRLTVV.

This clone appeared a few times. The J gene is TRBJ1-5, the V gene TRBV19; D unresolved. V lost 9 bases, J lost 4 bases, and 13 bases lay in between. The germline gives CDR1 LNHDA, CDR2 SQIVND (reference sequence). The CDR3 has 13 residues. CDR3: CASSGSLNQPQHF. CDR3 sequence (DNA): TGTGCCAGCTCCGGGAGCCTAAATCAGCCCCAGCATTTT.